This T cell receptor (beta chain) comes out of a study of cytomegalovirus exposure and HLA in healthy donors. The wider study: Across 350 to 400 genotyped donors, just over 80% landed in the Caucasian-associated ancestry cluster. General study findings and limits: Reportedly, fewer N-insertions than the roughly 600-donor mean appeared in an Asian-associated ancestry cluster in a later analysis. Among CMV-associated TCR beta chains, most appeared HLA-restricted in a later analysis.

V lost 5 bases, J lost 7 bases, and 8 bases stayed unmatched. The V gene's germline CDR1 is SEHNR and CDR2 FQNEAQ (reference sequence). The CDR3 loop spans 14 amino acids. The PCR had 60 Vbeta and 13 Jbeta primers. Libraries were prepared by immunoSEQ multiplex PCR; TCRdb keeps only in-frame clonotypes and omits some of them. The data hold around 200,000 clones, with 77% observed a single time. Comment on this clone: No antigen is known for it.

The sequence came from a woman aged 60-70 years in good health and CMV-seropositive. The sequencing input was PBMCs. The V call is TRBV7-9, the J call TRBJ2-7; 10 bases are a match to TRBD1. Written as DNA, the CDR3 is TGTGCCAGCAGCCGGGACAGGGGTCCGGGAGAGCAGTACTTC. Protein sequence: CASSRDRGPGEQYF.